This T cell receptor beta chain originates from a study of cytomegalovirus exposure and HLA in healthy donors. Points from the study as a whole: It was reportedly the case that the classifier diagnosed cytomegalovirus status with high specificity and sensitivity. Cytomegalovirus-associated TCR beta chains were listed, numbering 150 to 200.

This CDR3 spans 15 amino acids. Use of 60 Vbeta and 13 Jbeta primers characterized the PCR. Data came from immunoSEQ multiplex PCR; TCRdb stores just in-frame clones and leaves some out. The data hold roughly 260,000 clones, with 80% to 90% observed a single time. For this clone: Its target is not known.

The rearrangement joins TRBV12-1 to TRBJ2-7; the table's D call, TRBD1, was not checked against the DNA. TRBV12-1 constitutes a pseudogene. The source of this sequence is a woman in her 40s in good health and CMV-seropositive. The sample was PBMCs. Here the CDR3 reads CASSPSGTGPYEQYF. The CDR3 DNA reads TGTGCCAGCAGCCCTTCCGGGACAGGCCCCTACGAGCAGTACTTC.